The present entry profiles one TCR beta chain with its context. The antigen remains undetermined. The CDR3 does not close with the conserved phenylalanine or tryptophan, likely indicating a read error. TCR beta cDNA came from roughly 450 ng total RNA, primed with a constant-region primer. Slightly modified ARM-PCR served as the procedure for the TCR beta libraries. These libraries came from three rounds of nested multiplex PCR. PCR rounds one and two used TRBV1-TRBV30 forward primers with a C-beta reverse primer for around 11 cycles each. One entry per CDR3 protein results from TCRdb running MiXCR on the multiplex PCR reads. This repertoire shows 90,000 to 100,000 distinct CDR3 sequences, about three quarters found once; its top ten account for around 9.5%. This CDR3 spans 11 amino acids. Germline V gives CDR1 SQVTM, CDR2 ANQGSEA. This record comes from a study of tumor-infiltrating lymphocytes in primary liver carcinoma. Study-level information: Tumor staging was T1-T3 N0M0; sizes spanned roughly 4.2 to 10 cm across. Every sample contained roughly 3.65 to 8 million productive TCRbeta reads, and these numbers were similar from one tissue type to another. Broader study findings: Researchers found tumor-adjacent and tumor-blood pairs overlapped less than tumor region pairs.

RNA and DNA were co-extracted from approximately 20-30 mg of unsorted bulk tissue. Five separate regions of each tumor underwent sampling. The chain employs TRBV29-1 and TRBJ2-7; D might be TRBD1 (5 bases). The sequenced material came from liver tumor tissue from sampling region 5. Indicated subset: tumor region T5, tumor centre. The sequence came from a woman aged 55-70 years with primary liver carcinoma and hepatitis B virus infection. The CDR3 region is CNALSGYEQYL. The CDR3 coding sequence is TGCAACGCCCTCTCAGGGTACGAGCAGTACCTC.